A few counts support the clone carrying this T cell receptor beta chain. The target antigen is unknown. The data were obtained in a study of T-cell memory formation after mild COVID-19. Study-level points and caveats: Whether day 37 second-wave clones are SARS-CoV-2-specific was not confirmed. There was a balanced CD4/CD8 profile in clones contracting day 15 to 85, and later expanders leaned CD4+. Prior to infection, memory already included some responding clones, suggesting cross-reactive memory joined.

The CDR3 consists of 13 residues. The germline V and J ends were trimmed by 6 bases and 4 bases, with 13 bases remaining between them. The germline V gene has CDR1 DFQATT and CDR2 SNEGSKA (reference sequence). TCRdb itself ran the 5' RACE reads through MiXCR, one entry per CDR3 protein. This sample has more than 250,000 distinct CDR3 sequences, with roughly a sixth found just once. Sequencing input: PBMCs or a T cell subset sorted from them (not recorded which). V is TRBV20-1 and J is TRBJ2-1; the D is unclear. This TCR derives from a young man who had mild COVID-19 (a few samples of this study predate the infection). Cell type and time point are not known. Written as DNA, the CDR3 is TGCAGTGCCCCCTCTGGGTGGTACAATGAGCAGTTCTTC. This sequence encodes CSAPSGWYNEQFF.